Following are 29 T cell receptor beta chains from one sample sequenced in a study of OX40 agonist ivuxolimab in advanced cancers. Only in-frame clones appear in the TCRdb table, and some are missing; sequencing was by immunoSEQ multiplex PCR. The table includes roughly 55,000 clones, about 80% detected once. The sample was CD4+ or CD8+ T cells sorted from blood, taken in a trial of the OX40 agonist ivuxolimab. The receptor source for this set is an adult with an advanced solid tumor such as melanoma, head and neck, liver or kidney cancer.

The chain has TRBV5-1 and TRBJ1-2, with TRBD1 as a possible D gene (5 bases). The CDR3 has 15 amino acids. V lost 3 bases to trimming and J lost 5 bases, with 17 bases between them. CDR1 and CDR2 (germline): SGHRS, YFSETQ. Here the CDR3 DNA reads TGCGCCAGCAGCTCGGGACCCCAGGACATTTATGGCTACACCTTC. This encodes CASSSGPQDIYGYTF.

This clone has only one observation. The rearrangement links TRBV6-5 to TRBJ1-5; D remains ambiguous. This CDR3 is built from 15 residues. Trimming took off 6 bases at V and 2 bases at J, with 14 bases between the two ends. Germline V CDR1 and CDR2: MNHEY, SVGAGI. CDR3: CASRSDRLGNQPQHF. CDR3 sequence (DNA): TGTGCCAGCAGATCTGACCGTTTGGGCAATCAGCCCCAGCATTTT.

This chain links TRBV7-2 with TRBJ1-5, with TRBD1 matching 8 bases. This CDR3 spans 17 amino acids. Per germline, CDR1 SGHTA and CDR2 FQGNSA. V shed 1 base, J shed 2 bases, and the junction held 7 bases outside the gene matches. The CDR3 is CASSLGTGSRRNQPQHF. The CDR3 nucleotides are TGTGCCAGCAGCTTAGGGACAGGGAGCAGGCGCAATCAGCCCCAGCATTTT.

A few counts support this clone. The genes are TRBV14 and TRBJ1-2; D possibly corresponds to TRBD1 (5 bases). The CDR3 is 16 amino acids. CDR1 and CDR2 (germline): SGHDN, FVKESK. V was shortened by 0 bases and J by 0 bases, with 11 bases between the two germline ends. Here the CDR3 reads CASSQDGMTANYGYTF. For the CDR3, the DNA is TGTGCCAGCAGCCAAGATGGGATGACAGCTAACTATGGCTACACCTTC.

The chain carries TRBV28 and TRBJ1-5; no clear D gene. This CDR3 is 15 amino acids long. The V gene lost 4 bases and the J gene lost 0 bases, with 10 bases spanning the gap. CDR1 MDHEN and CDR2 SYDVKM come from the germline V gene. CDR3 DNA sequence: TGTGCCAGCAGTTCCGACGGATATAGCAATCAGCCCCAGCATTTT. The encoded protein is CASSSDGYSNQPQHF. Full variable domain (missing parts from reference TRBV28 and TRBJ1-5): DVKVTQSSRYLVKRTGEKVFLECVQDMDHENMFWYRQDPGLGLRLIYFSYDVKMKEKGDIPEGYSVSREKKERFSLILESASTNQTSMYLCASSSDGYSNQPQHFGDGTRLSIL.

The chain joins TRBV2 to TRBJ1-2; 11 bases align to TRBD1. CDR1 and CDR2 (germline): SNHLY, FYNNEI. With V trimmed by 6 bases and J by 7 bases, 7 bases remained unmatched. This CDR3 comprises 14 residues. This CDR3 reads CASSPGTGGSGYTF. CDR3 in DNA: TGTGCCAGCAGCCCCGGGACAGGGGGATCTGGCTACACCTTC.

The chain carries TRBV28 and TRBJ1-5; 12 bases align to TRBD1. The V and J ends lost 4 bases and 7 bases, in that order; junction bases with no gene match: 8. The CDR3 runs to 16 residues. Germline V lookup: CDR1 MDHEN, CDR2 SYDVKM. The CDR3 sequence is CASSYPGTGGRQPQHF. The DNA of the CDR3 is TGTGCCAGCAGTTACCCCGGGACAGGGGGCCGGCAGCCCCAGCATTTT.

The chain has TRBV25-1 and TRBJ1-4; tentatively, D is TRBD1 (6 bases). The V end was cut by 3 bases, the J end by 7 bases, with 18 bases between. The CDR3 is made up of 16 amino acids. Germline V gene sequence: CDR1 MGHDK, CDR2 SYGVNS. The CDR3 DNA is TGTGCCAGCAGTGATACGGGGTGGGGGGGGCCTGAAAAACTGTTTTTT. Encoded protein: CASSDTGWGGPEKLFF.

The chain is built from TRBV27 and TRBJ1-4, with D maybe TRBD1 (5 bases). Looked up from germline, CDR1 is MNHEY and CDR2 is SMNVEV (reference sequence). Trimming stripped 5 bases from V and 3 bases from J, with 13 bases between. The CDR3 is 15 amino acids. In DNA form, the CDR3 reads TGTGCCAGCAGTCCCATGGGGGACCCTAATGAAAAACTGTTTTTT. This sequence encodes CASSPMGDPNEKLFF.

The gene calls are TRBV28 and TRBJ1-1, with D unclear. V shed 7 bases and J shed 2 bases, with 14 bases lying between them. CDR1 MDHEN and CDR2 SYDVKM come from the germline V gene. The CDR3 totals 14 residues. In DNA, the CDR3 is TGTGCCAGCAACCTGCCCCGGGGAAACACTGAAGCTTTCTTT. Protein product: CASNLPRGNTEAFF.

The chain links TRBV7-3 to TRBJ2-2, with D unclear. The CDR3 sequence is 12 residues long. The germline V gene encodes CDR1 SGHTA and CDR2 FQGTGA. Trimming removed 3 bases at V and 3 bases at J, with 2 bases between. CDR3 coding DNA: TGTGCCAGCAGCTTTTACACCGGGGAGCTGTTTTTT. It encodes CASSFYTGELFF.

The V call is TRBV5-1, the J call TRBJ2-5, with 7 bases matching TRBD2. In germline, CDR1 is SGHRS, CDR2 YFSETQ. Trimming removed 4 bases from V and 2 bases from J; junction bases left unmatched: 8. This CDR3 is built from 15 residues. The CDR3 bases are TGCGCCAGCAGCCTGGGAGGGGTGCCTCAAGAGACCCAGTACTTC. Its protein is CASSLGGVPQETQYF.

As concerns this clone: This same CDR3 is encoded by further DNA sequences in the sample. This chain uses TRBV2 with TRBJ2-7; 9 bases agree with TRBD2. The V segment lost 3 bases and the J segment 1 base; nucleotides outside the gene matches: 1. The CDR3 is 14 residues long. Germline CDR1 is SNHLY and CDR2 is FYNNEI. The DNA of the CDR3 is TGTGCCAGCAGTGAGACTAGCGGTTCCTACGAGCAGTACTTC. This encodes CASSETSGSYEQYF.

This clone showed up just a few times. The V gene is TRBV7-8, the J gene TRBJ1-5; D ambiguous. CDR1 is SGHVS, CDR2 FQNEAQ, per germline. V was trimmed by 1 base and J by 10 bases, leaving 11 bases between them. The CDR3 covers 13 residues. As DNA, the CDR3 is TGTGCCAGCAGCTTAGACAGTGCGACCCCCCAGCATTTT. Translation: CASSLDSATPQHF.

The CDR3 here is CASSQARGGINPNEQFF. The CDR3 DNA sequence: TGTGCCAGCAGCCAGGCGCGGGGGGGGATCAACCCCAATGAGCAGTTCTTC. The chain couples TRBV7-8 to TRBJ2-1; 9 bases line up with TRBD2. Germline CDR1 SGHVS, CDR2 FQNEAQ. With 5 bases clipped from V and 6 bases from J, the junction kept 14 bases outside the gene matches. The CDR3 sequence is 17 residues long.

This clone has only a few counts. The chain carries TRBV6-6 and TRBJ1-5, with D hard to call. With 0 bases removed from V and 4 bases from J, the gap between germline ends came to 7 bases. The CDR3 loop spans 14 amino acids. Germline loops: CDR1 MNHNY, CDR2 SVGAGI (reference sequence). This chain's CDR3 is CASSYSMGNQPQHF. CDR3 DNA: TGTGCCAGCAGTTACTCGATGGGTAATCAGCCCCAGCATTTT.

The J gene is TRBJ2-2, the V gene TRBV30, with 7 bases that match TRBD2. V lost 3 bases and J lost 7; bases outside the gene matches: 8. This CDR3 comprises 14 residues. CDR1 and CDR2 from the germline V gene are GTSNPN and SVGIG (reference sequence). CDR3 sequence (DNA): TGTGCCTGGAGGGGGCGGGAGTGGGGCGGGGAGCTGTTTTTT. Translated, it gives CAWRGREWGGELFF. Variable domain in full (rest from reference TRBV30 and TRBJ2-2): SQTIHQWPATLVQPVGSPLSLECTVEGTSNPNLYWYRQAAGRGLQLLFYSVGIGQISSEVPQNLSASRPQDRQFILSSKKLLLSDSGFYLCAWRGREWGGELFFGEGSRLTVL.

The rearrangement joins TRBV6-6 to TRBJ1-3; D perhaps matches TRBD1 (6 bases). Germline V gives CDR1 MNHNY, CDR2 SVGAGI (reference sequence). The CDR3 spans 14 residues. V lost 4 bases to trimming and J lost 3 bases, with 10 bases between them. In nucleotides, the CDR3 is TGTGCCAGCAGTTCCAGGGGCGGTGGAAACACCATATATTTT. This codes for CASSSRGGGNTIYF.

This chain connects TRBV20-1 to TRBJ1-2; no reliable D call. The CDR3 consists of 11 residues. Trimming pared 3 bases from V and 4 bases from J, leaving 6 bases between. Germline CDR1 and CDR2: DFQATT and SNEGSKA (reference sequence). CDR3 DNA: TGCAGTGCTAGTAGGGTCTATGGCTACACCTTC. Amino acids: CSASRVYGYTF.

The table lists this clone with a count of one. This sequence joins TRBV5-1 and TRBJ1-2, with TRBD1 as a possible D gene (6 bases). Germline V lookup: CDR1 SGHRS, CDR2 YFSETQ. V was cut by 0 bases and J by 4 bases, with 7 bases left in between. The length of the CDR3 is 13 residues. CDR3 DNA sequence: TGCGCCAGCAGCTTGGAACAGGGCTATGGCTACACCTTC. It specifies CASSLEQGYGYTF.

The CDR3 reads CASSPYGVKLPFTDTQYF. The CDR3 bases are TGTGCCAGCAGTCCTTACGGGGTCAAACTTCCCTTCACAGATACGCAGTATTTT. The chain carries TRBV28 and TRBJ2-3, with D tentatively TRBD2 (5 bases). The CDR3 runs to 18 residues. CDR1 is MDHEN and CDR2 is SYDVKM in the germline V gene. Trimming stripped 5 bases from V and 2 bases from J, with 23 bases between.

The chain combines TRBV5-6 with TRBJ1-2; possible D gene TRBD1, 5 bases. The CDR3 extends over 13 amino acids. The V and J ends lost 4 bases and 6 bases respectively, with 13 bases between them. CDR1 is SGHDT, CDR2 YYEEEE, per germline. The CDR3 sequence: CASSILGGDGYTF. CDR3 nucleotides: TGTGCCAGCAGCATCCTCGGGGGAGATGGCTACACCTTC.

This clone showed up just a few times. This chain uses TRBV27 with TRBJ2-1; D might be TRBD2 (5 bases). CDR3 length equals 15 residues. Between the trimmed V and J ends, which lost 6 bases and 5 bases, there was a span of 17 bases. CDR1 is MNHEY, CDR2 SMNVEV, per germline (reference sequence). The CDR3 nucleotides read TGTGCCAGCAGCCTCGACTACACCGGACACAATGAGCAGTTCTTC. It specifies CASSLDYTGHNEQFF.

This clone was seen only once. The chain carries TRBV5-1 and TRBJ2-6, with 11 bases that match TRBD1. Trimming at V came to 7 bases and at J to 3 bases, leaving 6 bases not matched to a gene. Germline CDR1 is SGHRS and CDR2 is YFSETQ. The CDR3 length is 16 residues. CDR3 DNA sequence: TGCGCCAGCCAGGACAGGGGGCAAGGTGGGGCCAACGTCCTGACTTTC. Its protein product is CASQDRGQGGANVLTF.

This CDR3 is CASSPRSGFRHEQYF. The CDR3 DNA reads TGTGCCAGCAGTCCCCGTTCGGGATTTAGGCACGAGCAGTACTTC. The rearrangement uses TRBV6-5 and TRBJ2-7, with a weak D call TRBD2 (5 bases). CDR1 is MNHEY and CDR2 is SVGAGI in the germline V gene. CDR3 length equals 15 residues. V shed 5 bases and J shed 5 bases, with 19 bases lying between them.

V gene TRBV19 combines with J gene TRBJ1-1; D gene uncertain. The CDR3 has 13 residues. Germline-derived CDR1 and CDR2 are LNHDA and SQIVND (reference sequence). The V gene lost 3 bases and the J gene lost 3 bases, with 8 bases spanning the gap. The DNA for the CDR3 is TGTGCCAGTAGTATTTCCCCCTACACTGAAGCTTTCTTT. It codes for CASSISPYTEAFF.

This clone has only a few counts. The chain employs TRBV7-2 and TRBJ1-4; weak D call: TRBD1 (6 bases). CDR1 SGHTA and CDR2 FQGNSA come from the germline V gene. The V end was cut by 5 bases, the J end by 8 bases, with 18 bases between. CDR3 length: 15 residues. The chain's CDR3 is CASSPGRGFTEKLFF. The CDR3 nucleotides read TGTGCCAGCAGCCCCGGGAGGGGGTTCACCGAAAAACTGTTTTTT.

This rearrangement joins TRBV9 to TRBJ1-5; D is ambiguous. The CDR3 is made up of 13 amino acids. Per the germline V gene, CDR1 is SGDLS and CDR2 is YYNGEE. Trimming took 4 bases from V and 3 from J, leaving 8 bases between them. The CDR3 spells CASSPLPNQPQHF. CDR3 in DNA: TGTGCCAGCAGCCCCCTCCCCAATCAGCCCCAGCATTTT.

The genes are TRBV19 and TRBJ2-5; possible D gene TRBD1, 5 bases. Trimming shortened V by 5 bases and J by 3 bases, and 10 bases separated the two germline ends. The CDR3 covers 13 residues. The germline V gene encodes CDR1 LNHDA and CDR2 SQIVND (reference sequence). CDR3 sequence reads: CASSPAGKETQYF. Here the CDR3 DNA reads TGTGCCAGTAGTCCCGCAGGGAAAGAGACCCAGTACTTC.